The next 16 T cell receptor beta chains were all read from a single sample in a study of neurological immune-mediated disorders. Time point described: longitudinal time-point 3. TCRdb reanalysed the 5' RACE reads using MiXCR and keeps one entry per CDR3 protein. Of around 53,000 distinct CDR3 sequences detected, roughly 8.4% appear once; the ten largest clones hold about 1.9%. Sequencing was done on a sample of PBMCs. These receptors originate from a woman between 35 and 50 years old in good health.

This clonotype was seen repeatedly, ten times or more. The rearrangement joins TRBV5-1 to TRBJ1-1; the D is unclear. The ends were cut back, 2 bases at V and 1 base at J, with 12 bases in the middle. The CDR3 is 15 amino acids. Per germline, CDR1 SGHRS and CDR2 YFSETQ. CDR3 nucleotides: TGCGCCAGCAGCTTTAACCCGACGGAGAACACTGAAGCTTTCTTT. As protein: CASSFNPTENTEAFF. Full variable domain (missing parts from reference TRBV5-1 and TRBJ1-1): KAGVTQTPRYLIKTRGQQVTLSCSPISGHRSVSWYQQTPGQGLQFLFEYFSETQRNKGNFPGRFSGRQFSNSRSEMNVSTLELGDSALYLCASSFNPTENTEAFFGQGTRLTVV.

This clonotype was recorded at least ten times. In DNA, the CDR3 is TGTGCCATCAGTGCGGCCACAGGGGGTGTCACTGAAGCTTTCTTT. Encoded protein: CAISAATGGVTEAFF. This chain uses TRBV10-3 with TRBJ1-1, with TRBD1 matching 8 bases. After removal of 4 bases from V and 4 bases from J, the junction contained 8 bases not matched to a gene. The CDR3 is 15 amino acids. Germline CDR1 ENHRY, CDR2 SYGVKD.

This clonotype showed up many times. The CDR3 loop is CASSLLGVDGYTF. CDR3 DNA: TGCGCCAGCAGCCTCCTGGGGGTGGACGGCTACACCTTC. This rearrangement joins TRBV4-3 to TRBJ1-2, with D perhaps TRBD1 (5 bases). CDR3 size: 13 residues. V lost 4 bases and J 8 bases, leaving 14 bases between the germline ends. CDR1 LGHNA and CDR2 YSLEER come from the germline V gene.

This clonotype was seen only a few times. V is TRBV4-1 and J is TRBJ2-1; D possibly uses TRBD1 or TRBD2 (5 bases each). The V gene lost 1 base and the J gene lost 6 bases, with 7 bases spanning the gap. CDR1 and CDR2 (germline): MGHRA, YSYEKL. The CDR3 sequence is 13 residues long. CDR3 region: CASSQARGNEQFF. The CDR3 DNA is TGCGCCAGCAGCCAAGCGAGGGGCAATGAGCAGTTCTTC.

Turning to this clonotype: A read error may be the cause here, since a much bigger clone is one base away. The chain joins TRBV20-1 to TRBJ2-3, with D maybe TRBD1 (5 bases). Germline V gives CDR1 DFQATT, CDR2 SNEGSKA (reference sequence). This CDR3 region has 14 residues. The CDR3 loop reads CSTIQTASTDTQYF. The CDR3 nucleotides are TGCAGCACCATCCAGACAGCTAGCACAGATACGCAGTATTTT.

This clonotype was detected ten times or more. The CDR3 bases are TGTGCCAGCAGCTTAGTTTCTCTAGCTGGGGCCAACGTCCTGACTTTC. Protein sequence: CASSLVSLAGANVLTF. This sequence joins TRBV7-2 and TRBJ2-6; D gene unclear. The CDR3 runs to 16 residues. Germline V CDR1 and CDR2: SGHTA, FQGNSA. V shed 1 base and J shed 2 bases, with 9 bases lying between them. The full variable domain, with the rest looked up from reference TRBV7-2 and TRBJ2-6, is GAGVSQSPSNKVTEKGKDVELRCDPISGHTALYWYRQSLGQGLEFLIYFQGNSAPDKSGLPSDRFSAERTGGSVSTLTIQRTQQEDSAVYLCASSLVSLAGANVLTFGAGSRLTVL.

This clonotype was detected many times. CDR3 DNA: TGTGCCAGCAGTGAATCATATGGGGGACACCGGCCAGATACGCAGTATTTT. This gives the protein CASSESYGGHRPDTQYF. The chain employs TRBV6-1 and TRBJ2-3; D perhaps matches TRBD1 (6 bases). The germline gives CDR1 MNHNS, CDR2 SASEGT. The CDR3 is 17 amino acids. Trimming cost V 2 bases and J 4 bases, with 19 bases left between them.

This clonotype was picked up many times. The genes are TRBV20-1 and TRBJ2-1, with 11 bases matching TRBD2. Germline V gives CDR1 DFQATT, CDR2 SNEGSKA (reference sequence). The CDR3 length is 14 residues. After removal of 4 bases from V and 9 bases from J, the junction contained 8 bases not matched to a gene. CDR3 bases: TGCAGTGCTATAATAGCGGGAGGGCCAGTTGAGCAGTTCTTC. Translating it yields CSAIIAGGPVEQFF.

This clonotype was counted ten times or more. The genes are TRBV7-3 and TRBJ2-3; a weak D match, TRBD1 (6 bases). V dropped 5 bases and J dropped 2 bases, with 20 bases sitting between them. The V gene's germline CDR1 is SGHTA and CDR2 FQGTGA. This CDR3 is built from 17 residues. The CDR3 DNA is TGTGCCAGCAGCCCTTCGAGGGCAGGGGCCCACACAGATACGCAGTATTTT. It translates to CASSPSRAGAHTDTQYF.

This chain uses TRBV30 with TRBJ2-5; perhaps TRBD2 as D (5 bases). Germline V gene sequence: CDR1 GTSNPN, CDR2 SVGIG (reference sequence). This CDR3 contains 13 residues. Trimming stripped 5 bases from V and 4 bases from J, with 14 bases between. The CDR3 spells CAWGPRGPETQYF. The CDR3 DNA sequence: TGTGCCTGGGGACCTCGGGGTCCAGAGACCCAGTACTTC. The full variable domain, rest sourced from reference TRBV30 and TRBJ2-5, is SQTIHQWPATLVQPVGSPLSLECTVEGTSNPNLYWYRQAAGRGLQLLFYSVGIGQISSEVPQNLSASRPQDRQFILSSKKLLLSDSGFYLCAWGPRGPETQYFGPGTRLLVL.

This clonotype was observed at least ten times. The J gene is TRBJ2-5, the V gene TRBV6-5; D perhaps matches TRBD2 (7 bases). Germline V gene lookup returns CDR1 MNHEY and CDR2 SVGAGI. The CDR3 is 14 residues long. V was trimmed by 5 bases and J by 4 bases, leaving 14 bases between them. The CDR3 nucleotides are TGTGCCAGCAGTGGGGGGGGCCGTGGAGAGACCCAGTACTTC. It translates to CASSGGGRGETQYF.

This clonotype was detected many times. This rearrangement joins TRBV6-5 to TRBJ1-2; unclear D gene. The germline CDR1 and CDR2 sequences are MNHEY and SVGAGI. The CDR3 is 16 amino acids. V shed 0 bases and J shed 7 bases, with 18 bases lying between them. The CDR3 DNA reads as TGTGCCAGCAGTTACTCGAATGTGGCTGGGGTTGGTGGCTACACCTTC. Translated, it gives CASSYSNVAGVGGYTF.

This clonotype was observed a few times. V is TRBV25-1 and J is TRBJ1-1, with D maybe TRBD1 (6 bases). With 4 bases removed from V and 5 bases from J, the gap between germline ends came to 11 bases. CDR3 length: 13 residues. The germline CDR1 and CDR2 sequences are MGHDK and SYGVNS. The CDR3 nucleotides are TGTGCCAGCAGTGTGGCAGGGGAGACTGAAGCTTTCTTT. This sequence encodes CASSVAGETEAFF.

This clonotype was seen repeatedly, ten times or more. The CDR3 loop reads CASSQGASALLGELFF. The CDR3, as DNA: TGTGCCAGCAGCCAAGGGGCTAGCGCCCTTCTCGGGGAGCTGTTTTTT. V usage is TRBV14 and J usage is TRBJ2-2; D is possibly TRBD2 (6 bases). Per the germline V gene, CDR1 is SGHDN and CDR2 is FVKESK. The CDR3 sequence is 16 residues long. V lost 1 base and J lost 7, with 16 bases in between.

In its sample, this clonotype was seen many times. The chain joins TRBV3-1 to TRBJ1-6, with no clear D. V was clipped by 0 bases and J by 4 bases, with 10 bases between them. This CDR3 is 16 amino acids long. Per the germline V gene, CDR1 is LGHDT and CDR2 is YNNKEL (reference sequence). The CDR3, as DNA: TGTGCCAGCAGCCAAGATGGGTTAGCTTATAATTCACCCCTCCACTTT. It yields the protein CASSQDGLAYNSPLHF. The whole variable domain, remainder taken from reference TRBV3-1 and TRBJ1-6, is DTAVSQTPKYLVTQMGNDKSIKCEQNLGHDTMYWYKQDSKKFLKIMFSYNNKELIINETVPNRFSPKSPDKAHLNLHINSLELGDSAVYFCASSQDGLAYNSPLHFGNGTRLTVT.

This clonotype was recorded at least ten times. CDR3 in amino acids: CASKTSNQPQHF. CDR3 DNA sequence: TGTGCCAGCAAGACGAGCAATCAGCCCCAGCATTTT. The J gene is TRBJ1-5, the V gene TRBV2; D is unresolved. Germline V gene lookup returns CDR1 SNHLY and CDR2 FYNNEI. The CDR3 contains 12 residues. Trimming cost V 7 bases and J 1 base, with 5 bases left between them.